Below are 10 T cell receptor beta chains sequenced from a single sample in a study of post-analysis software for immune sequencing data. Prepared TCR beta cDNA libraries contained unique molecular identifiers. TCRdb called the PCR reads again in MiXCR, with one record for every CDR3 protein. The table has over 150,000 distinct CDR3 sequences, around 36% seen once; the top ten hold roughly 28%. The source was blood, collected after autologous hematopoietic stem cell transplantation. The receptor set was obtained from a girl aged 5 to 17 with multiple sclerosis.

This clonotype occurred a few times. The genes are TRBV30 and TRBJ1-2; D is unclear. This CDR3 has 15 residues. With 0 bases removed from V and 4 bases from J, the gap between germline ends came to 15 bases. Germline CDR1 reads GTSNPN; CDR2 reads SVGIG (reference sequence). Here the CDR3 DNA reads TGTGCCTGGAGTGTAAGGGCAGGACCGGTCTATGGCTACACCTTC. It translates to CAWSVRAGPVYGYTF.

This clonotype was detected only a few times. The V and J genes are TRBV12-3 or TRBV12-4 and TRBJ1-2, with 7 positions matching TRBD1. The length of the CDR3 is 13 residues. V gave up 5 bases and J gave up 6 bases; unmatched junction bases: 6. CDR3 region: CASSPGQTHGYTF. The DNA for the CDR3 is TGTGCCAGCAGTCCGGGACAGACTCATGGCTACACCTTC.

This clonotype occurred a few times. The chain combines TRBV20-1 with TRBJ2-3, with 8 bases aligning to TRBD2. The CDR3 extends over 13 amino acids. The V gene's germline CDR1 is DFQATT and CDR2 SNEGSKA (reference sequence). CDR3 in DNA: TGCAGCGCTGAAGCGGGAGTCACAGATACGCAGTATTTT. Amino acid sequence: CSAEAGVTDTQYF.

The rearrangement uses TRBV12-3 or TRBV12-4 and TRBJ1-2; TRBD1 agrees at 8 bases. CDR3 length equals 13 residues. V trimming: 6 bases; J trimming: 5 bases; junction bases outside the gene matches: 5. For the CDR3, the DNA is TGTGCCAGCAGAACAACAGGGGGGTATGGCTACACCTTC. It specifies CASRTTGGYGYTF.

V is TRBV19 and J is TRBJ1-1; 7 bases map to TRBD1. This CDR3 region has 15 residues. Unmatched junction bases numbered 10, after V lost 9 bases and J lost 0 bases. Per the germline V gene, CDR1 is LNHDA and CDR2 is SQIVND (reference sequence). CDR3 in amino acids: CASRAGGHMNTEAFF. The CDR3 nucleotides are TGTGCCAGCAGGGCAGGGGGGCATATGAACACTGAAGCTTTCTTT. Full variable domain (remainder filled in from reference TRBV19 and TRBJ1-1): DGGITQSPKYLFRKEGQNVTLSCEQNLNHDAMYWYRQDPGQGLRLIYYSQIVNDFQKGDIAEGYSVSREKKESFPLTVTSAQKNPTAFYLCASRAGGHMNTEAFFGQGTRLTVV.

This sequence joins TRBV28 and TRBJ1-1, with 7 bases identical to TRBD1. This CDR3 contains 15 residues. The germline V gene has CDR1 MDHEN and CDR2 SYDVKM. The ends lost 4 bases at V and 6 bases at J; junction bases unmatched: 11. CDR3 sequence reads: CASSYRQGMGSEAFF. DNA for the CDR3: TGTGCCAGCAGTTACCGACAGGGTATGGGTTCTGAAGCTTTCTTT.

The J gene is TRBJ2-5, the V gene TRBV7-9, with TRBD2 matching over 7 bases. The V gene's germline CDR1 is SEHNR and CDR2 FQNEAQ (reference sequence). CDR3 length: 14 residues. The ends lost 5 bases at V and 5 bases at J; junction bases unmatched: 8. CDR3 in amino acids: CASSPPGGGETQYF. DNA for the CDR3: TGTGCCAGCAGCCCTCCGGGAGGCGGGGAGACCCAGTACTTC.

The count of this clonotype is one. This chain connects TRBV7-9 to TRBJ2-1; D call uncertain. This CDR3 region has 16 residues. V lost 1 base to trimming and J lost 2 bases, with 12 bases between them. The V gene's germline CDR1 is SEHNR and CDR2 FQNEAQ (reference sequence). The CDR3 spells CASSLVDGKTYNEQFF. CDR3 bases: TGTGCCAGCAGCTTAGTTGACGGAAAGACCTACAATGAGCAGTTCTTC.

This clonotype was found many times. J is TRBJ2-3 and V is TRBV3-1; 7 bases align to TRBD2. There are 18 residues in the CDR3. Per the germline V gene, CDR1 is LGHDT and CDR2 is YNNKEL (reference sequence). Trimming at V came to 0 bases and at J to 0 bases, leaving 9 bases not matched to a gene. The chain's CDR3 is CASSQDFVAGASTDTQYF. In DNA form, the CDR3 reads TGTGCCAGCAGCCAAGATTTTGTCGCGGGAGCGAGCACAGATACGCAGTATTTT.

This chain connects TRBV4-2 to TRBJ2-7; 9 nucleotides line up with TRBD1. CDR1 and CDR2 (germline): LGHNA, YNFKEQ. The ends lost 4 bases at V and 4 bases at J; junction bases unmatched: 8. The CDR3 is 15 residues long. CDR3 amino acids: CASSREDRGYYEQYF. The CDR3 region has the DNA TGTGCCAGCAGCCGCGAAGACAGGGGGTATTACGAGCAGTACTTC.